These 5 T cell receptor beta chains were sequenced from one sample in a study of radiotherapy plus CTLA-4 blockade in lung cancer. Clones were sequenced by immunoSEQ multiplex PCR, and TCRdb holds only the in-frame ones, with some missing. The table shows tens of thousands of clones, with about 88% occurring only once. This specimen was peripheral blood, taken from a patient treated with radiotherapy plus ipilimumab. The receptors stem from a human donor with non-small cell lung cancer whose response to radiotherapy plus ipilimumab could not be evaluated.

This clone has just one count. This chain connects TRBV5-5 to TRBJ2-2, with D possibly being TRBD1 (6 bases). V lost 3 bases to trimming and J lost 1 base, with 10 bases between them. The germline V gene has CDR1 SGHKS and CDR2 YYEKEE (reference sequence). This CDR3 spans 15 amino acids. The CDR3 sequence is CASSYRVMNTGELFF. DNA for the CDR3: TGTGCCAGCAGCTACAGGGTAATGAACACCGGGGAGCTGTTTTTT.

This clone has just a few counts. The chain employs TRBV6-6 and TRBJ2-7; 8 bases map to TRBD1. CDR3 length: 14 residues. From germline, CDR1 is MNHNY and CDR2 SVGAGI (reference sequence). After removal of 4 bases from V and 7 bases from J, the junction contained 9 bases not matched to a gene. CDR3 nucleotide sequence: TGTGCCAGCAGTTCCGGGACAGGTCGAATGGAGCAGTACTTC. This translates into CASSSGTGRMEQYF.

V usage is TRBV9 and J usage is TRBJ2-1; 7 nucleotides line up with TRBD2. CDR3 size: 16 residues. Germline V gene lookup returns CDR1 SGDLS and CDR2 YYNGEE. The V segment lost 0 bases and the J segment 4 bases; nucleotides outside the gene matches: 7. For the CDR3, the DNA is TGTGCCAGCAGCGTAGGGGGGGGGTCCTCTTACAATGAGCAGTTCTTC. Residues: CASSVGGGSSYNEQFF.

The chain carries TRBV7-2 and TRBJ2-7; TRBD1 aligns across 9 bases. CDR1 is SGHTA and CDR2 is FQGNSA in the germline V gene. This CDR3 contains 14 residues. V shed 3 bases, J shed 6 bases, and the junction held 6 bases outside the gene matches. This CDR3 is CASSFGQGQGEQYF. The CDR3 DNA is TGTGCCAGCAGCTTCGGACAGGGGCAGGGCGAGCAGTACTTC.

About this clone: One junction end does not reproduce the germline sequence, and a read error may be involved. The CDR3 region has the DNA TGCGCCAGCAGCTTGGGGAGTAGCGGGAGCCACAATGGGCAGTTCTTC. Its translation is CASSLGSSGSHNGQFF. The rearrangement uses TRBV5-1 and TRBJ2-1; 9 bases are shared with TRBD2. The CDR3 covers 16 residues. The germline gives CDR1 SGHRS, CDR2 YFSETQ. Full variable domain (outside the CDR3, taken from reference TRBV5-1 and TRBJ2-1): KAGVTQTPRYLIKTRGQQVTLSCSPISGHRSVSWYQQTPGQGLQFLFEYFSETQRNKGNFPGRFSGRQFSNSRSEMNVSTLELGDSALYLCASSLGSSGSHNGQFFGPGTRLTVL.